A single sample is the source of the 16 T cell receptor beta chains below, sequenced in a study of blood T cell repertoires in COVID-19. This table comes from immunoSEQ multiplex PCR, and its TCRdb copy is limited to in-frame clones, with some not included. In the table there are about 120,000 clones, around 77% of which are singletons. Source material: peripheral blood. The receptors here all came from a human donor in a cohort sampled during active COVID-19.

CDR3 sequence reads: CASSQDWGGPGETQYF. In DNA, the CDR3 is TGTGCCAGCAGCCAAGATTGGGGCGGTCCCGGGGAGACCCAGTACTTC. The V gene is TRBV14, the J gene TRBJ2-5, with a tentative D call TRBD1 (5 bases). Germline CDR1 reads SGHDN; CDR2 reads FVKESK. Deletions cut 0 bases from V and 5 bases from J, with 16 bases between. The CDR3 consists of 16 residues.

This chain links TRBV4-1 with TRBJ2-7; D remains unclear. V dropped 0 bases and J dropped 2 bases, with 8 bases sitting between them. Germline V lookup: CDR1 MGHRA, CDR2 YSYEKL. The CDR3 sequence is 14 residues long. This chain's CDR3 is CASSQEDDTYEQYF. The CDR3, as DNA: TGCGCCAGCAGCCAAGAAGATGACACCTACGAGCAGTACTTC.

The chain recombines TRBV11-2 with TRBJ2-7, with 7 bases fitting TRBD1. V was pared by 5 bases and J by 6 bases, with 10 bases of the junction left unmatched. The CDR3 is 14 amino acids. Germline CDR1 SGHAT, CDR2 FQNNGV. CDR3 amino acids: CASSVRQGLGEQYF. The CDR3 coding sequence is TGTGCCAGCAGCGTTAGACAGGGCCTGGGCGAGCAGTACTTC. The whole variable domain, filled in from reference TRBV11-2 and TRBJ2-7, reads EAGVAQSPRYKIIEKRQSVAFWCNPISGHATLYWYQQILGQGPKLLIQFQNNGVVDDSQLPKDRFSAERLKGVDSTLKIQPAKLEDSAVYLCASSVRQGLGEQYFGPGTRLTVT.

The gene calls are TRBV6-5 and TRBJ1-2; no definite D call. The CDR3 consists of 12 residues. V lost 7 bases to trimming and J lost 5 bases, with 11 bases between them. Germline CDR1 reads MNHEY; CDR2 reads SVGAGI. DNA of the CDR3: TGTGCCAGCACGAGCTTGCGGTATGGCTACACCTTC. This encodes CASTSLRYGYTF.

The chain recombines TRBV3-1 (or the pseudogene TRBV3-2) with TRBJ1-1; D is possibly TRBD1 (5 bases). The V end lost 0 bases, the J end lost 7 bases, and 6 bases lay between the germline ends. This CDR3 is 12 amino acids long. Germline V lookup: CDR1 LGHDT, CDR2 YNNKEL (reference sequence). Here the CDR3 reads CASSQETGEAFF. In DNA, the CDR3 is TGTGCCAGCAGCCAAGAAACAGGTGAAGCTTTCTTT.

This clone was seen a few times. The chain recombines TRBV10-3 with TRBJ2-7; TRBD2 matches 9 bases. Germline V gives CDR1 ENHRY, CDR2 SYGVKD. The CDR3 spans 16 residues. V lost 8 bases to trimming and J lost 4 bases; unmatched junction nucleotides: 15. The CDR3 is CAIAGLRGRVVYEQYF. CDR3 in DNA: TGTGCCATCGCCGGACTACGCGGGAGGGTGGTTTACGAGCAGTACTTC.

This clone was observed a single time. The chain is built from TRBV9 and TRBJ2-7, with 8 positions matching TRBD2. The CDR3 has 15 residues. Losses at the gene ends were 0 bases for V and 4 bases for J; bases not matched to a gene: 6. The germline V gene encodes CDR1 SGDLS and CDR2 YYNGEE. DNA of the CDR3: TGTGCCAGCAGCGTAGAAAGCGGGGGAGCTTACGAGCAGTACTTC. Residues: CASSVESGGAYEQYF.

The rearrangement uses TRBV19 and TRBJ1-1; D is unresolved. The CDR3 runs 13 residues. Germline V gene sequence: CDR1 LNHDA, CDR2 SQIVND (reference sequence). The V end was cut by 5 bases, the J end by 9 bases, with 16 bases between. CDR3 sequence reads: CASSPRVGNQAFF. DNA of the CDR3: TGTGCCAGTAGTCCGCGGGTAGGGAACCAAGCTTTCTTT.

This chain links TRBV6-1 with TRBJ1-4, with a weak D call TRBD1 (5 bases). Trimming took off 0 bases at V and 0 bases at J, with 14 bases between the two ends. This CDR3 has 18 amino acids. Germline V lookup: CDR1 MNHNS, CDR2 SASEGT. Here the CDR3 DNA reads TGTGCCAGCAGTGAAGCCCCCTTAAGGGGCGCAACTAATGAAAAACTGTTTTTT. This sequence encodes CASSEAPLRGATNEKLFF.

This clone has just a few counts. This chain links TRBV2 with TRBJ2-7; no reliable D call. The V gene lost 6 bases and the J gene lost 0 bases, with 9 bases spanning the gap. The CDR3 extends over 13 amino acids. In germline, CDR1 is SNHLY, CDR2 FYNNEI. CDR3 sequence: CASSPESSYEQYF. The DNA of the CDR3 is TGTGCCAGCAGCCCTGAGAGCTCCTACGAGCAGTACTTC.

V usage is TRBV5-5 and J usage is TRBJ1-6; 7 positions agree with TRBD1. There are 15 residues in the CDR3. The V gene's germline CDR1 is SGHKS and CDR2 YYEKEE (reference sequence). Losses at the gene ends were 4 bases for V and 4 bases for J; bases not matched to a gene: 5. The CDR3 loop is CASSRAGQYNSPLHF. The CDR3 DNA reads as TGTGCCAGCAGCCGGGCGGGACAGTATAATTCACCCCTCCACTTT.

V is TRBV7-8 and J is TRBJ2-7, with TRBD2 matching over 9 bases. This CDR3 has 14 residues. Germline V gives CDR1 SGHVS, CDR2 FQNEAQ. The ends lost 3 bases at V and 6 bases at J; junction bases unmatched: 6. DNA of the CDR3: TGTGCCAGCAGCTTCGATCCTAGCGGGGTCGAGCAGTACTTC. It encodes CASSFDPSGVEQYF.

The genes are TRBV15 and TRBJ2-7; TRBD1 aligns across 7 bases. Germline V gives CDR1 LNHNV, CDR2 YYDKDF (reference sequence). Germline trimming cut 0 bases from V and 0 bases from J; bases unmatched to any gene: 5. The CDR3 is made up of 16 amino acids. Here the CDR3 reads CATSRDIDRVSYEQYF. The CDR3 DNA sequence: TGTGCCACCAGCAGAGATATCGACAGGGTCTCCTACGAGCAGTACTTC.

The chain recombines TRBV28 with TRBJ2-6; D not resolved. Trimming removed 4 bases from V and 4 bases from J, with 8 bases in between. Germline loops: CDR1 MDHEN, CDR2 SYDVKM. The CDR3 spans 14 residues. This chain's CDR3 is CASSSWRGANVLTF. The CDR3 DNA reads as TGTGCCAGCAGTTCCTGGAGAGGGGCCAACGTCCTGACTTTC.

This chain joins TRBV19 and TRBJ1-4; D is uncertain. V shed 6 bases and J shed 0 bases, with 8 bases lying between them. Germline V gene lookup returns CDR1 LNHDA and CDR2 SQIVND (reference sequence). The CDR3 extends over 14 amino acids. CDR3 protein: CASRRAATNEKLFF. CDR3 bases: TGTGCCAGTAGGAGGGCTGCAACTAATGAAAAACTGTTTTTT.

The chain employs TRBV15 and TRBJ1-2; D is ambiguous. The CDR3 totals 15 residues. Germline-derived CDR1 and CDR2 are LNHNV and YYDKDF (reference sequence). V gave up 0 bases and J gave up 6 bases, with 14 bases separating them. CDR3 coding DNA: TGTGCCACCAGCAGAGATCCGACACCCGGGGATGGCTACACCTTC. The encoded protein is CATSRDPTPGDGYTF. The whole variable domain, remainder taken from reference TRBV15 and TRBJ1-2, is DAMVIQNPRYQVTQFGKPVTLSCSQTLNHNVMYWYQQKSSQAPKLLFHYYDKDFNNEADTPDNFQSRRPNTSFCFLDIRSPGLGDTAMYLCATSRDPTPGDGYTFGSGTRLTVV.